The rows below give T cell receptor beta chains drawn from one sample of a study of sequential checkpoint blockade in melanoma. Here immunoSEQ multiplex PCR was the method, and the copy in TCRdb shows in-frame clones only, minus some. The sample contains approximately 20,000 clones, 45% to 65% of which appear only once. This specimen was CD8+ T cells sorted from blood (inferred from file names), taken from a patient given nivolumab and ipilimumab in sequence. The receptors shown here come from a human donor with melanoma. CDR3s include the opening cysteine and the closing phenylalanine or tryptophan. The order of the fields is J gene, D gene, clone size, V gene, CDR3 DNA, CDR3 protein. D genes are given only for firm matches. Size tells how often a clone was seen (once, few, many) or the class of an expanded clone, and some rows leave it out.

TRBJ2-5 - - TRBV15 TGTGCCACCAGACCCCGAACACGAGAGACCCAGTACTTC CATRPRTRETQYF
TRBJ2-5 TRBD2 few TRBV5-7 TGTGCCAGCAGCTTGGGACTAGCGGGAGAAGAGACCCAGTACTTC CASSLGLAGEETQYF
TRBJ2-1 TRBD2 - TRBV27 TGTGCCAGCAGTCACATAGCGGGGAGCTCCTACAATGAGCAGTTCTTC CASSHIAGSSYNEQFF
TRBJ2-1 - - TRBV27 TGTGCCAGCAGTTTCGGGAGCTCCTACAATGAGCAGTTCTTC CASSFGSSYNEQFF
TRBJ1-1 TRBD1 - TRBV19 TGTGCCAGTAGTATAAAGGGGGCGATTGGGTTCACTGAAGCTTTCTTT CASSIKGAIGFTEAFF
TRBJ2-3 TRBD2 - TRBV28 TGTGCCAGCAGTTTTCCTAGCGGGGAGGTCACAGATACGCAGTATTTT CASSFPSGEVTDTQYF
TRBJ1-2 TRBD1 - TRBV6-5 TGTGCCAGCAGTTACTTGCGGACAGGGTCCCCCTATGGCTACACCTTC CASSYLRTGSPYGYTF
TRBJ1-2 - - TRBV18 TGTGCCAGCTCACCACCGGACTGGGGAACTAACTATGGCTACACCTTC CASSPPDWGTNYGYTF
TRBJ2-3 TRBD2 once TRBV9 TGTGCCAGCAGCGTAGTCGCCGGGGGGAGGTCAGCAGATACGCAGTATTTT CASSVVAGGRSADTQYF
TRBJ2-3 TRBD2 few TRBV12-5 TGTGCTAGTGGTTTGGTACAGGGACTAGCGGGAGTAATAGGGTCAGATACGCAGTATTTT CASGLVQGLAGVIGSDTQYF
TRBJ2-1 TRBD2 few TRBV11-3 TGTGCCAGCAGCCTACTAACAGGGACTAGCCATGAGCAGTTCTTC CASSLLTGTSHEQFF
TRBJ1-2 TRBD1 once TRBV29-1 TGCAGCGTTGACGATACAGGGGGCGCGTTCTATGGCTACACCTTC CSVDDTGGAFYGYTF
TRBJ2-7 TRBD1 - TRBV5-4 TGTGCCAGCAGAAGGCCCGGGACAGTCCCCTACGAGCAGTACTTC CASRRPGTVPYEQYF
TRBJ2-7 - - TRBV6-5 TGTGCCAGCAGTCGACACTTAACAGCCTACGAGCAGTACTTC CASSRHLTAYEQYF
TRBJ2-3 - - TRBV14 TGTGCCAGCAGCCAAGTTTGGGGCAAGTACCCAGATACGCAGTATTTT CASSQVWGKYPDTQYF
TRBJ1-5 TRBD1 - TRBV7-8 TGTGCCAGCAGCCGCTCACCGGGGGGCAGGGGGCCTTTT CASSRSPGGRGPF
TRBJ1-2 - - TRBV9 TGTGCCAGCAGCGTAGGTGGGAGGCAGAACTATGGCTACACCTTC CASSVGGRQNYGYTF
TRBJ2-7 - few TRBV4-1 TGCGCCAGCAGCCAGGGGCTTACTACCTTCTACGAGCAGTACTTC CASSQGLTTFYEQYF
TRBJ1-2 - - TRBV5-6 TGTGCCAGCAGCTTGGCCAGGGCCGTCTATGGCTACACCTTC CASSLARAVYGYTF
TRBJ1-5 - - TRBV6-1 TGTGCCAGCAGTCCAGACAGGACCAATCAGCCCCAGCATTTT CASSPDRTNQPQHF
TRBJ2-7 TRBD2 medium-sized TRBV19 TGTGCCAGTAGTATTGCTAGCGGCTACGAGCAGTACTTC CASSIASGYEQYF
TRBJ2-2 TRBD2 - TRBV30 TGTGCCTGGAGTGGGGGACTAGCCGGGGAGCTGTTTTTT CAWSGGLAGELFF
TRBJ2-3 TRBD1 - TRBV19 TGTGCCAGTACCTCCGGACAGGGCACAGATACGCAGTATTTT CASTSGQGTDTQYF
TRBJ2-6 TRBD2 - TRBV5-4 TGTGCCAGCAGCTTGTCGGGAGGTGGGGCCAACGTCCTGACTTTC CASSLSGGGANVLTF
TRBJ1-1 TRBD1 - TRBV19 TGTGCCAGTAGTATGGGGGGGACCGGGACAGGGGGCAGGGACACTGAAGCTTTCTTT CASSMGGTGTGGRDTEAFF
TRBJ2-7 TRBD2 few TRBV11-2 TGTGCCAGCAGCTTGGGGGTAGCGGGATACCCCTACGAGCAGTACTTC CASSLGVAGYPYEQYF
TRBJ2-7 TRBD1 - TRBV29-1 TGCAGCGTCTATACAGGGGGGTCTTACGAGCAGTACTTC CSVYTGGSYEQYF
TRBJ1-2 - once TRBV28 TGTGCCAGCAGTTTATTAACCCTGGAGGACTATGGCTACACCTTC CASSLLTLEDYGYTF
TRBJ2-3 TRBD2 few TRBV4-1 TGCGCCAGCAGCCAAGATCATGGACTAGGCACAGATACGCAGTATTTT CASSQDHGLGTDTQYF
TRBJ1-1 - few TRBV6-5 TGTGCCAGCACCTCAGGACAATTGAACACTGAAGCTTTCTTT CASTSGQLNTEAFF
TRBJ2-1 - - TRBV4-2 TGTGCCAGCAGCCAAGAGGGAGATGAGCAGTTCTTC CASSQEGDEQFF
TRBJ2-1 TRBD1 few TRBV5-4 TGTGCCAGCAGCTGGACAGGGAGCGATGAGCAGTTCTTC CASSWTGSDEQFF
TRBJ2-1 - - TRBV7-9 TGTGCCAGCAGCTTAGAGTTCGGACAGAGCCAGTACAATGAGCAGTTCTTC CASSLEFGQSQYNEQFF
TRBJ2-2 TRBD1 - TRBV7-7 TGTGCCAGCAGCCCCCGGACAGGGGAACGGGCCGGGGAGCTGTTTTTT CASSPRTGERAGELFF
TRBJ2-3 TRBD2 few TRBV7-9 TGTGCCAGCAGCTTAGGAATGGAGGGAGGGCCCCAAGATACGCAGTATTTT CASSLGMEGGPQDTQYF
TRBJ1-4 - - TRBV7-8 TGTGCCAGCAGCCTAGGGGGAGCTAATGAAAAACTGTTTTTT CASSLGGANEKLFF
TRBJ2-7 TRBD2 few TRBV10-1 TGCGCCAGCAGTGAATCGAGCGGGGGGGCCGAGCAGTACTTC CASSESSGGAEQYF